This T cell receptor (beta chain) was profiled in a study of blood T cell repertoires in COVID-19 (dated by TCRdb to 2018 to 2021). About the study as a whole: Samples from collaborators originated in the United States, Italy and Spain and spanned both the acute and convalescent phases of COVID-19. HLA class I and class II types, where available, came from metadata supplied by the sample provider rather than from assay-based typing. The dataset comprised deeply sampled blood TCRbeta repertoires from subjects exposed to, actively infected with, or recovered from COVID-19. Samples were obtained from the ongoing ImmuneRACE study (first 160 participants) and from 950 to 1,500 subjects provided by 6 global collaborators. The material from the prospective study consisted of cDNA or gDNA derived from T cells, B-cell-depleted T cells, or PBMCs. A freely available public database, intended as a resource for researchers studying the immune response to SARS-CoV-2, is where the repertoires were released. A de-identified subject ID, COVID-19 status, age in years and sex were almost always included in the sample metadata. Overall study results and their limits: The amount of clinical and demographic metadata varied by source and participant and was provided uncurated.

The CDR3 sequence holds 20 residues, the cysteine and phenylalanine included. Only the CDR3 region is kept as DNA, spanning 60 bases read in frame from base 1. V lost 3 bases and J lost 0 bases; the stretch between them is 21 bases long. The germline V gene (reference sequence) gives CDR1 as LGHDT and CDR2 as YNNKEL. TCRbeta CDR3 regions were amplified from genomic DNA using the immunoSEQ Assay, a bias-controlled multiplex PCR. As for the authors' bioinformatics: Nucleated cell counts per sample were estimated from amplification of reference gene primers within the assay. To quantify the absolute abundance of each unique TCRbeta CDR3 rearrangement, sequence reads were collapsed and filtered. Productive Simpson clonality was computed per sample as the square root of Simpson's diversity index over productive rearrangements. TCRdb took this table from immuneACCESS and kept in-frame rearrangements with V and J called. Such tables lack part of the clones; where checked against another copy, unresolved V genes explain under half of the gap, and the rest is unexplained. V, J and clone size were drawn from that table, and D and trimming were deduced from the DNA. The sample table shows some 500,000 clones, and around 90% are seen once. About 8.2% of the sample rests with the top ten.

At one collaborating source in Seattle, patients were enrolled during active infection and were followed longitudinally through the course of disease. Whole blood was collected in K2EDTA tubes by collaborating institutions according to the institutions' own protocols. For TCRbeta analysis, collaborators shipped samples as frozen whole blood, isolated PBMCs, or DNA extracted from either of those sample types. In the case of this clone: Its antigen specificity is not known. No base quality values were provided; no much bigger clone lies one nucleotide off.

The receptor was derived from a woman in her forties or fifties with COVID-19, enrolled during active disease. Sequencing used peripheral blood. The chain joins TRBV3-1 (or the pseudogene TRBV3-2) to TRBJ2-6, with TRBD1 tentatively as D gene (6 bases match). The CDR3 protein is CASSHLWGTLDLSGANVLTF. The nucleotides read TGTGCCAGCAGCCACTTATGGGGGACACTGGACCTCTCTGGGGCCAACGTCCTGACTTTC.